The next 24 T cell receptor beta chains were all read from a single sample in a study of T cell responses to AZD1222 COVID-19 vaccine. Assay: immunoSEQ multiplex PCR; the TCRdb copy retains only in-frame clones and omits some. The sample includes 240,000 or so clones, just over 90% of them seen just once. This material consisted of peripheral blood, taken on day 0 of AZD1222 vaccination. Every receptor here comes from an adult in good health.

The chain has TRBV5-1 and TRBJ2-7; no firm D call. Germline assignment: CDR1 SGHRS and CDR2 YFSETQ. With 0 bases removed from V and 2 bases from J, the gap between germline ends came to 3 bases. This CDR3 is built from 12 residues. The CDR3 loop is CASSLAPYEQYF. CDR3 coding DNA: TGCGCCAGCAGCTTGGCCCCCTACGAGCAGTACTTC.

The chain couples TRBV18 to TRBJ1-2; no reliable D call. The CDR3 sequence is 14 residues long. V gave up 3 bases and J gave up 4 bases, with 12 bases separating them. Germline V CDR1 and CDR2: KGHSH, LQKENI. The CDR3 region has the DNA TGTGCCAGCTCACCTCAACTCGAGGGCTATGGCTACACCTTC. Translated: CASSPQLEGYGYTF.

The V gene is TRBV19, the J gene TRBJ1-2; a weak D match, TRBD1 (6 bases). The CDR3 has 14 residues. Germline V gene lookup returns CDR1 LNHDA and CDR2 SQIVND (reference sequence). Deletions cut 0 bases from V and 2 bases from J, with 7 bases between. The CDR3 reads CASSIEGANYGYTF. The CDR3 region has the DNA TGTGCCAGTAGTATAGAGGGGGCAAACTATGGCTACACCTTC. The whole variable domain, remainder taken from reference TRBV19 and TRBJ1-2, is DGGITQSPKYLFRKEGQNVTLSCEQNLNHDAMYWYRQDPGQGLRLIYYSQIVNDFQKGDIAEGYSVSREKKESFPLTVTSAQKNPTAFYLCASSIEGANYGYTFGSGTRLTVV.

The chain links TRBV2 to TRBJ2-2; perhaps TRBD1 as D (6 bases). V was pared by 2 bases and J by 4 bases, with 8 bases between. Germline assignment: CDR1 SNHLY and CDR2 FYNNEI. This CDR3 has 14 amino acids. CDR3 coding DNA: TGTGCCAGCAGTGAACAGGGGTCCACCGGGGAGCTGTTTTTT. Protein product: CASSEQGSTGELFF.

The rearrangement joins TRBV15 to TRBJ1-1, with D maybe TRBD1 (5 bases). CDR1 is LNHNV, CDR2 YYDKDF, per germline (reference sequence). The CDR3 covers 13 residues. Between the trimmed V and J ends, which lost 0 bases and 5 bases, there was a span of 7 bases. CDR3 residues: CATSRDEGTEAFF. The CDR3 DNA is TGTGCCACCAGCAGAGATGAGGGGACTGAAGCTTTCTTT.

This clone has a single count. The V and J genes are TRBV30 and TRBJ1-6; TRBD1 matches at 11 bases. Germline values: CDR1 GTSNPN, CDR2 SVGIG (reference sequence). V shed 2 bases, J shed 8 bases, and the junction held 8 bases outside the gene matches. This CDR3 has 16 amino acids. CDR3 in amino acids: CAWSPRTGGVYSPLHF. CDR3 nucleotide sequence: TGTGCCTGGAGTCCAAGGACAGGGGGCGTTTATTCACCCCTCCACTTT.

The rearrangement uses TRBV7-2 and TRBJ1-6; TRBD1 is a possible D gene (5 bases). Deletions cut 0 bases from V and 7 bases from J, with 10 bases between. The length of the CDR3 is 15 residues. Germline CDR1 reads SGHTA; CDR2 reads FQGNSA. The CDR3: CASSLAQGGNSPLHF. The CDR3 bases are TGTGCCAGCAGCTTAGCTCAGGGTGGGAATTCACCCCTCCACTTT.

The rearrangement uses TRBV25-1 and TRBJ2-1; the match to TRBD2 covers 8 bases. The germline V gene has CDR1 MGHDK and CDR2 SYGVNS. V dropped 3 bases and J dropped 10; count of bases not matched to a gene: 8. This CDR3 region has 14 residues. This CDR3 is CASSEVALAGEQFF. The CDR3, as DNA: TGTGCCAGCAGTGAGGTAGCCTTAGCGGGGGAGCAGTTCTTC.

This sequence joins TRBV7-2 and TRBJ1-5; TRBD1 matches at 11 bases. The CDR3 is 17 amino acids. Germline V gene data show CDR1 as SGHTA and CDR2 as FQGNSA. V lost 0 bases to trimming and J lost 7 bases; unmatched junction nucleotides: 8. The CDR3 is CASSLAPGTGGYQPQHF. The CDR3 DNA follows: TGTGCCAGCAGCTTAGCGCCTGGGACAGGGGGGTACCAGCCCCAGCATTTT.

This rearrangement joins TRBV2 to TRBJ1-5, with D perhaps TRBD1 (5 bases). V was cut by 3 bases and J by 7 bases, with 10 bases left in between. This CDR3 region has 13 residues. Germline V gene sequence: CDR1 SNHLY, CDR2 FYNNEI. The CDR3 DNA reads TGTGCCAGCAGTGACAGGGAAAAACAGCCCCAGCATTTT. Its translation is CASSDREKQPQHF.

The chain recombines TRBV4-2 with TRBJ2-5; the D gene is possibly TRBD2 (5 bases). The CDR3 is 17 residues long. Trimming cost V 1 base and J 7 bases, with 22 bases left between them. Germline assignment: CDR1 LGHNA and CDR2 YNFKEQ. CDR3 protein: CASSQVGRAAEEGTQYF. For the CDR3, the DNA is TGTGCCAGCAGCCAAGTAGGGAGAGCGGCCGAAGAGGGGACCCAGTACTTC.

J is TRBJ2-7 and V is TRBV7-9; 12 nucleotides align to TRBD2. The J segment lost 0 bases and the V segment lost 6 bases, leaving 3 bases of the junction unmatched. CDR3 length: 15 amino acids. Germline CDR1 reads SEHNR; CDR2 reads FQNEAQ (reference sequence). The CDR3 sequence is CASSPTSGSSYEQYF. The DNA for the CDR3 is TGTGCCAGCAGTCCGACTAGCGGGAGCTCCTACGAGCAGTACTTC.

The gene calls are TRBV5-4 and TRBJ2-3; D possibly uses TRBD1 or TRBD2 (5 bases each). V shed 0 bases and J shed 3 bases, with 11 bases lying between them. Per the germline V gene, CDR1 is SGHNT and CDR2 is YYREEE (reference sequence). The CDR3 contains 15 residues. DNA of the CDR3: TGTGCCAGCAGCTTGGCTTTTGGGGGAACAGATACGCAGTATTTT. It is translated as CASSLAFGGTDTQYF.

The V and J genes are TRBV19 and TRBJ1-5; 11 bases match TRBD1. J lost 2 bases, V lost 5 bases, and 8 bases had no gene match. There are 17 residues in the CDR3. CDR1 is LNHDA and CDR2 is SQIVND in the germline V gene (reference sequence). CDR3 nucleotide sequence: TGTGCCAGTAGTGCCGGACAGGGGGCCACTGGCAATCAGCCCCAGCATTTT. It encodes CASSAGQGATGNQPQHF.

The chain joins TRBV7-8 to TRBJ2-7; 13 bases align to TRBD2. Losses at the gene ends were 4 bases for V and 7 bases for J; bases not matched to a gene: 19. Per germline, CDR1 SGHVS and CDR2 FQNEAQ. The CDR3 is 19 residues long. CDR3 amino acids: CASSSNRLAGGIRPGEQYF. CDR3 sequence (DNA): TGTGCCAGCAGCTCCAATCGACTAGCGGGAGGAATCCGGCCGGGGGAGCAGTACTTC.

As concerns this clone: Other DNA sequences of this sample code for an identical CDR3. This chain links TRBV3-1 (or the pseudogene TRBV3-2) with TRBJ1-1; TRBD1 agrees at 8 bases. V was clipped by 3 bases and J by 1 base; unmatched bases: 1. The CDR3 runs to 14 residues. The germline gives CDR1 LGHDT, CDR2 YNNKEL (reference sequence). The CDR3 reads CASSHGTGNTEAFF. The DNA for the CDR3 is TGTGCCAGCAGCCACGGGACAGGGAACACTGAAGCTTTCTTT.

The chain uses TRBV11-3 and TRBJ2-7; 8 bases align to TRBD2. The CDR3 consists of 14 residues. Germline V gene lookup returns CDR1 SGHNT and CDR2 YENEEA. The junction had 9 bases not matched to a gene; V was cut back by 5 bases and J by 6 bases. CDR3 residues: CASSQTPGLGEQYF. The DNA for the CDR3 is TGTGCCAGCAGCCAAACTCCGGGACTAGGCGAGCAGTACTTC.

This chain joins TRBV9 and TRBJ2-5; 9 bases match TRBD2. Trimming at V came to 4 bases and at J to 5 bases, leaving 9 bases not matched to a gene. The CDR3 contains 15 residues. Germline V CDR1 and CDR2: SGDLS, YYNGEE. CDR3 coding DNA: TGTGCCAGCAGCCTAGATAGCGGGGGCGGGGAGACCCAGTACTTC. Translated: CASSLDSGGGETQYF.

The chain links TRBV19 to TRBJ2-2, with a weak D call TRBD2 (5 bases). The CDR3 covers 11 residues. The ends were cut back, 6 bases at V and 7 bases at J, with 6 bases in the middle. Germline CDR1 LNHDA, CDR2 SQIVND (reference sequence). The CDR3 loop is CASREGGELFF. The DNA for the CDR3 is TGTGCCAGTAGAGAGGGCGGGGAGCTGTTTTTT.

The chain uses TRBV15 and TRBJ1-5; D is uncertain. The V gene's germline CDR1 is LNHNV and CDR2 YYDKDF (reference sequence). This CDR3 region has 16 residues. Trimming pared 0 bases from V and 0 bases from J, leaving 9 bases between. CDR3 protein: CATSRDVGSSNQPQHF. For the CDR3, the DNA is TGTGCCACCAGCAGAGATGTAGGGTCTAGCAATCAGCCCCAGCATTTT.

The chain employs TRBV27 and TRBJ2-1, with no clear D. Trimming cost V 4 bases and J 0 bases, with 10 bases left between them. The CDR3 extends over 15 amino acids. Per the germline V gene, CDR1 is MNHEY and CDR2 is SMNVEV (reference sequence). This CDR3 is CASSSRTDSYNEQFF. The DNA of the CDR3 is TGTGCCAGCAGTTCTCGGACGGACTCCTACAATGAGCAGTTCTTC.

V and J are TRBV2 and TRBJ2-7, with D tentatively TRBD2 (7 bases). The CDR3 sequence is 14 residues long. The ends were cut back, 6 bases at V and 5 bases at J, with 17 bases in the middle. Germline loops: CDR1 SNHLY, CDR2 FYNNEI. The CDR3 bases are TGTGCCAGCAGCCCTGGGGGGGGGCCGGACGAGCAGTACTTC. This codes for CASSPGGGPDEQYF.

This clone is a singleton in its sample. This chain connects TRBV6-5 to TRBJ1-4; D is undetermined. Deletions cut 6 bases from V and 5 bases from J, with 13 bases between. The germline CDR1 and CDR2 sequences are MNHEY and SVGAGI. The CDR3 sequence is 14 residues long. In DNA form, the CDR3 reads TGTGCCAGCAGCCGGGGAATCTCGAATGAAAAACTGTTTTTT. This codes for CASSRGISNEKLFF.

This chain links TRBV3-1 (or the pseudogene TRBV3-2) with TRBJ2-7; the D is unclear. Germline lookup yields CDR1 LGHDT and CDR2 YNNKEL (reference sequence). Trimming shortened V by 1 base and J by 5 bases, and 6 bases separated the two germline ends. The CDR3 runs 12 residues. CDR3 nucleotide sequence: TGTGCCAGCAGCCAAGGAAGAAACGAGCAGTACTTC. Residues: CASSQGRNEQYF.